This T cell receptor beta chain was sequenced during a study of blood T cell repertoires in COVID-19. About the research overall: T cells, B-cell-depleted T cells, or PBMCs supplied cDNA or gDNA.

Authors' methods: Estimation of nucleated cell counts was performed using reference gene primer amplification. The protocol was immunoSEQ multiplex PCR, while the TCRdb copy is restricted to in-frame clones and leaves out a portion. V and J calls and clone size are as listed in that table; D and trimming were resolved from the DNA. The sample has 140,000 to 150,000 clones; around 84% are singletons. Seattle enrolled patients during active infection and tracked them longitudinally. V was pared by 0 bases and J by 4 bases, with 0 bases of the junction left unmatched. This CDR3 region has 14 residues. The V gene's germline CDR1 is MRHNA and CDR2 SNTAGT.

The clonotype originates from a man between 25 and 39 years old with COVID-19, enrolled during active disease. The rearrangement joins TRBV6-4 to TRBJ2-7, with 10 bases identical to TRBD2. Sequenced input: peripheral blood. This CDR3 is CASSDSAGGYEQYF. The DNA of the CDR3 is TGTGCCAGCAGTGACTCAGCGGGAGGGTACGAGCAGTACTTC.